The subject of this entry is one T cell receptor (beta chain). What it binds is not known. Germline V CDR1 and CDR2: SGHDT, YYEEEE. Deletions cut 3 bases from V and 7 bases from J, with 25 bases between. The CDR3 covers 17 residues. This record belongs to a study of cytomegalovirus exposure and HLA in healthy donors. Study-wide results and caveats: Segments of the TCR beta V type were, in most cases, productive about 90% or about 30% of the time in an earlier analysis. Despite most TCR sequences being rare, some public TCRs occurred in many donors. Later on, an analysis found that several of the most significant clusters appeared to be linked to common viral pathogens, which included parvovirus B19.

Use of 60 Vbeta and 13 Jbeta primers characterized the PCR. Method: immunoSEQ multiplex PCR; TCRdb's copy keeps in-frame clones and lacks some. Here the sample spans about 180,000 clones, less than 85% being singletons. The receptor was derived from a man aged 35 to 55 in good health and CMV-seronegative. Sequencing input: PBMCs. V and J are TRBV5-6 and TRBJ2-5; possibly TRBD1 for D (6 bases). CDR3 DNA: TGTGCCAGCAGCTCCTATCCGGGACAAGGGGATTGGGGGACCCAGTACTTC. Translated, it gives CASSSYPGQGDWGTQYF.